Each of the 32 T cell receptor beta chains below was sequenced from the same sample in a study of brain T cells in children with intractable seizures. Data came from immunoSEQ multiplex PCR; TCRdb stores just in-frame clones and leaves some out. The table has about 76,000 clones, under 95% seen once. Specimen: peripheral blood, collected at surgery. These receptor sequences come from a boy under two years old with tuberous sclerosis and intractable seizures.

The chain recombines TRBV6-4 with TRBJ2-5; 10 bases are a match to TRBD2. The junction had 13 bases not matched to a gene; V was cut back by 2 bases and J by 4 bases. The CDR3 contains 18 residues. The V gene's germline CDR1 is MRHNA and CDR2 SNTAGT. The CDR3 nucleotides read TGTGCCAGCAGTGACCCTAATAGCGGGAGGATGGGTCGAGAGACCCAGTACTTC. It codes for CASSDPNSGRMGRETQYF.

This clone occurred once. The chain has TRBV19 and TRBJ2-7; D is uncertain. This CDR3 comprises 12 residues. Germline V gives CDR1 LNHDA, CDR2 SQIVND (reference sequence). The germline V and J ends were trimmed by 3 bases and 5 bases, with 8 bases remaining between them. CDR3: CASSMVANEQYF. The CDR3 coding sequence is TGTGCCAGTAGTATGGTGGCTAACGAGCAGTACTTC.

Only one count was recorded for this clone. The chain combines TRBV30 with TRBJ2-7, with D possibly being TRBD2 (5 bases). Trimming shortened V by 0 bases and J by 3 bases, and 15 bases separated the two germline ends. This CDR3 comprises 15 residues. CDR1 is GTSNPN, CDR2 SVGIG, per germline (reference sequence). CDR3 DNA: TGTGCCTGGAGTGTACTGAGCTCGGGGAACTACGAGCAGTACTTC. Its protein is CAWSVLSSGNYEQYF.

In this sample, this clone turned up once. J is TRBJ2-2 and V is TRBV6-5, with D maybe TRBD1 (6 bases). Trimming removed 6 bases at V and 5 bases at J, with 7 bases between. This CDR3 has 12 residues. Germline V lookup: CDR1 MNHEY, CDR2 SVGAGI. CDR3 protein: CASRQGTGELFF. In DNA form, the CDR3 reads TGTGCCAGCAGACAGGGAACCGGGGAGCTGTTTTTT.

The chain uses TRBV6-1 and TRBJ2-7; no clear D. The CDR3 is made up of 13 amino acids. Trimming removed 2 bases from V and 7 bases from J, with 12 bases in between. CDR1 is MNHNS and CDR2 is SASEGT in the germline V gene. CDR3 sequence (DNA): TGTGCCAGCAGTGAAATAGAGACGGCTGAGCAGTACTTC. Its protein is CASSEIETAEQYF.

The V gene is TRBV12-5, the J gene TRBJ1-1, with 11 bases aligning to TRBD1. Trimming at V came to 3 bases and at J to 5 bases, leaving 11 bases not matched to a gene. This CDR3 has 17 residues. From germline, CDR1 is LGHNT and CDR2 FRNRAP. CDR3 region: CASGLRTGGILGTEAFF. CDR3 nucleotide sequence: TGTGCTAGTGGTTTACGGACAGGGGGCATTTTAGGAACTGAAGCTTTCTTT.

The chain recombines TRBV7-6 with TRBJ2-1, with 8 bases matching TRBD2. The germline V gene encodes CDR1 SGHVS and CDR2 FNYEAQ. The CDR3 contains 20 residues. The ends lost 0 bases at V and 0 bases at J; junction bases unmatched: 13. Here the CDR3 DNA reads TGTGCCAGCAGCTTAGCTCTGCGGGGGGCACCCTCGAGCTCCTACAATGAGCAGTTCTTC. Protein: CASSLALRGAPSSSYNEQFF.

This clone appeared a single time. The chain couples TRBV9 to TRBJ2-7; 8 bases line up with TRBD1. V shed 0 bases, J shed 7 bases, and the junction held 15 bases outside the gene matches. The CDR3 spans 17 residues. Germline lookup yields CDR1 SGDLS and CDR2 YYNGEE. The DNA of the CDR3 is TGTGCCAGCAGCGTAGCTGGGACCAATTACAGGGGGGAGGAGCAGTACTTC. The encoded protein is CASSVAGTNYRGEEQYF.

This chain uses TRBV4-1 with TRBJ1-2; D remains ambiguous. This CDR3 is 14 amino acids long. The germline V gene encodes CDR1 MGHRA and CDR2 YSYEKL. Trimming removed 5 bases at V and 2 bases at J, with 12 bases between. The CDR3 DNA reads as TGCGCCAGCAGCTTCGGACCACTAAACTATGGCTACACCTTC. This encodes CASSFGPLNYGYTF.

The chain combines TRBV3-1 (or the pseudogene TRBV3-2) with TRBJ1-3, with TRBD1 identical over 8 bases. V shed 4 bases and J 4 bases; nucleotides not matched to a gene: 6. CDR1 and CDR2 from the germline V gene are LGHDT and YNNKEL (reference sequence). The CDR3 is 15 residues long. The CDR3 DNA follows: TGTGCCAGCAGCCCGGACAGGGTAAAAGGAAACACCATATATTTT. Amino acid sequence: CASSPDRVKGNTIYF.

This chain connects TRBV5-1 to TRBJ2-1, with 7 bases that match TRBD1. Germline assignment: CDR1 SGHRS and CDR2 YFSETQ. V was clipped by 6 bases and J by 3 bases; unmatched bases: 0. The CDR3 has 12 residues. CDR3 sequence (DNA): TGCGCCAGCACAGGGGGCTACAATGAGCAGTTCTTC. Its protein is CASTGGYNEQFF. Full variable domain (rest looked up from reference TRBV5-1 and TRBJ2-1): KAGVTQTPRYLIKTRGQQVTLSCSPISGHRSVSWYQQTPGQGLQFLFEYFSETQRNKGNFPGRFSGRQFSNSRSEMNVSTLELGDSALYLCASTGGYNEQFFGPGTRLTVL.

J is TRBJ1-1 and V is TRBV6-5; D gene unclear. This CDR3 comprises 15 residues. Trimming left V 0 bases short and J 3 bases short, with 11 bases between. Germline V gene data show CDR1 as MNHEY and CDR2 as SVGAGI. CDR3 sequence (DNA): TGTGCCAGCAGTTACTCTTCTGGGCCGGACACTGAAGCTTTCTTT. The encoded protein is CASSYSSGPDTEAFF.

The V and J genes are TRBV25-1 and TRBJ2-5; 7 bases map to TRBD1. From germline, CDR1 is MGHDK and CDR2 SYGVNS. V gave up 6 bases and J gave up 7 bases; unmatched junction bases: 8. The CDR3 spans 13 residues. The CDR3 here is CASRGDRDGTQYF. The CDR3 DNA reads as TGTGCCAGCAGGGGTGACAGGGATGGGACCCAGTACTTC.

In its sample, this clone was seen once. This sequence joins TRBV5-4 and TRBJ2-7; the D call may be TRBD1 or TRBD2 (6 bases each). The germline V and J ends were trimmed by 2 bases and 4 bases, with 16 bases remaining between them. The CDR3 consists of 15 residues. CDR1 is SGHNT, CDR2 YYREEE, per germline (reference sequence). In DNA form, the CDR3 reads TGTGCCAGCAGCTTAGGGGGGCCCAGAGGGTACGAGCAGTACTTC. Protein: CASSLGGPRGYEQYF.

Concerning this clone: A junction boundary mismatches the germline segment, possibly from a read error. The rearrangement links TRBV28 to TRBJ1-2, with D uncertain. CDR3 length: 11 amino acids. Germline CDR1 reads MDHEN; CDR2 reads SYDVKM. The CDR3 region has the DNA TGTGCCAGCAGTTCCTTTCCTAGGGCGATCTTC. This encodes CASSSFPRAIF.

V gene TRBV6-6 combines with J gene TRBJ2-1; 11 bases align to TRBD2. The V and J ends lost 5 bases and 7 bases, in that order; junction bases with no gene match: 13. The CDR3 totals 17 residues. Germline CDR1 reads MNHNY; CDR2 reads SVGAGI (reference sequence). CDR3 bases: TGTGCCAGCAGTCCCTATAGCGGGAGGGGGGATCGGAATGAGCAGTTCTTC. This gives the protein CASSPYSGRGDRNEQFF.

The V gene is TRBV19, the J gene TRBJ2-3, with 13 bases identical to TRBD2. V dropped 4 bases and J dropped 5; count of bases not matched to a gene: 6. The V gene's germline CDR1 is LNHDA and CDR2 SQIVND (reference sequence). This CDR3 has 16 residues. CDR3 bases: TGTGCCAGTAGTACTACTAGCGGGGGGGCCGGAGATACGCAGTATTTT. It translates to CASSTTSGGAGDTQYF.

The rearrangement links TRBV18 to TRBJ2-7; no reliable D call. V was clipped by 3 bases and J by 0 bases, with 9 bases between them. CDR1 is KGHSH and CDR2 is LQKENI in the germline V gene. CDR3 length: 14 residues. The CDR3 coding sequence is TGTGCCAGCTCACCCCGTAAGTTCTCCTACGAGCAGTACTTC. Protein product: CASSPRKFSYEQYF.

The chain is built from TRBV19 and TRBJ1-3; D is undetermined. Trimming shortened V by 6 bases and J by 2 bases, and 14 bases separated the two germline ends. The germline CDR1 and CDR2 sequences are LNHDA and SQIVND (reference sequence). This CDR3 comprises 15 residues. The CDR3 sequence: CASRGYGPAGNTIYF. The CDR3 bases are TGTGCCAGTAGAGGGTACGGACCCGCTGGAAACACCATATATTTT. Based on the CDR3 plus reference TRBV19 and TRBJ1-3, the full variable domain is DGGITQSPKYLFRKEGQNVTLSCEQNLNHDAMYWYRQDPGQGLRLIYYSQIVNDFQKGDIAEGYSVSREKKESFPLTVTSAQKNPTAFYLCASRGYGPAGNTIYFGEGSWLTVV.

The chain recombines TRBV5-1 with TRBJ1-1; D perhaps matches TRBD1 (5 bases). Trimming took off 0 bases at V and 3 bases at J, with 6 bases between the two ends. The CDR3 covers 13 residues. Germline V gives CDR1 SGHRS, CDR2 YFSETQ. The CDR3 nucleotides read TGCGCCAGCAGCTTGGCGGGACACACTGAAGCTTTCTTT. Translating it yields CASSLAGHTEAFF.

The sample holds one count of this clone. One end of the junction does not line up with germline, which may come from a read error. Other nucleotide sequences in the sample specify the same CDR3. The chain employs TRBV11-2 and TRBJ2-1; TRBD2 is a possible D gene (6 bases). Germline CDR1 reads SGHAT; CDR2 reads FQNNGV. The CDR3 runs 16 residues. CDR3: CASSLERLVSYNEQFF. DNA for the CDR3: TGTGCCAGCAGCCTAGAGAGACTAGTATCCTACAATGAGCAGTTCTTC. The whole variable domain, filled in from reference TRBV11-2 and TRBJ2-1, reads EAGVAQSPRYKIIEKRQSVAFWCNPISGHATLYWYQQILGQGPKLLIQFQNNGVVDDSQLPKDRFSAERLKGVDSTLKIQPAKLEDSAVYLCASSLERLVSYNEQFFGPGTRLTVL.

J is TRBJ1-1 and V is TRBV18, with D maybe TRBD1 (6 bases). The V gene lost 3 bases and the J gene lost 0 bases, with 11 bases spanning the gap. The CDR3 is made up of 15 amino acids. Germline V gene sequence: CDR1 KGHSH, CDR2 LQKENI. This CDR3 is CASSPGGSMNTEAFF. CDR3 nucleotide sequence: TGTGCCAGCTCACCGGGGGGCTCGATGAACACTGAAGCTTTCTTT. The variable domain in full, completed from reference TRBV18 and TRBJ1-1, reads NAGVMQNPRHLVRRRGQEARLRCSPMKGHSHVYWYRQLPEEGLKFMVYLQKENIIDESGMPKERFSAEFPKEGPSILRIQQVVRGDSAAYFCASSPGGSMNTEAFFGQGTRLTVV.

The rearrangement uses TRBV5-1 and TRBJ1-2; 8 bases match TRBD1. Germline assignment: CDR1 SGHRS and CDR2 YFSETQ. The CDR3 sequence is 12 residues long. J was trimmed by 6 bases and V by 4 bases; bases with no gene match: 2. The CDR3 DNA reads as TGCGCCAGCAGCCCGACAGGGGATGGCTACACCTTC. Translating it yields CASSPTGDGYTF.

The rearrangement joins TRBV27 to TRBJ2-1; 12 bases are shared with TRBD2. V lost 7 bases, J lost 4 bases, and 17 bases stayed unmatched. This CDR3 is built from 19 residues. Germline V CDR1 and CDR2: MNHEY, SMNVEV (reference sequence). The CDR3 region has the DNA TGTGCCAGCAAACACACGGGACTAGCGGGCCCGCCCGCATACAATGAGCAGTTCTTC. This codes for CASKHTGLAGPPAYNEQFF.

The DNA of the CDR3 is TGTGCCAGCAGCAAAAGCATGGACACCTCCACAGATACGCAGTATTTT. It encodes CASSKSMDTSTDTQYF. The chain recombines TRBV21-1 with TRBJ2-3; no DNA check was done on the table's D call, TRBD1. TRBV21-1 is marked as a pseudogene. The CDR3 has 16 amino acids.

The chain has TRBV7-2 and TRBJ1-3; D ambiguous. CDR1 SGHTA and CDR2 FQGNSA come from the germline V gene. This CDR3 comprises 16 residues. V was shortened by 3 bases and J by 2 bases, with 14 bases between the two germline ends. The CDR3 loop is CASSLAATSTGNTIYF. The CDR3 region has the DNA TGTGCCAGCAGCTTGGCTGCCACTTCCACTGGAAACACCATATATTTT.

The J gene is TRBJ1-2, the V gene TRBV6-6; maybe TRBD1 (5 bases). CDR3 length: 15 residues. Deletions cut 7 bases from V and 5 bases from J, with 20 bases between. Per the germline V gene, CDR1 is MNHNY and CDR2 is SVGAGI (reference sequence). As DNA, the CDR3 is TGTGCCAGCAACCCTTACGGGGACGGTGGGTATGGCTACACCTTC. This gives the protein CASNPYGDGGYGYTF.

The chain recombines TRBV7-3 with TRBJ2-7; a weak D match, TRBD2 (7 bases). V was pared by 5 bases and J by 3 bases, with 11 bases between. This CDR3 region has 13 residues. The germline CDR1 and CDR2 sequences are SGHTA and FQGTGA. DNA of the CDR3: TGTGCCAGCAGCCCGAGGGGGGGCTACGAGCAGTACTTC. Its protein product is CASSPRGGYEQYF. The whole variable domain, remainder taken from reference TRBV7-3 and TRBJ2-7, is GAGVSQTPSNKVTEKGKYVELRCDPISGHTALYWYRQSLGQGPEFLIYFQGTGAADDSGLPNDRFFAVRPEGSVSTLKIQRTERGDSAVYLCASSPRGGYEQYFGPGTRLTVT.

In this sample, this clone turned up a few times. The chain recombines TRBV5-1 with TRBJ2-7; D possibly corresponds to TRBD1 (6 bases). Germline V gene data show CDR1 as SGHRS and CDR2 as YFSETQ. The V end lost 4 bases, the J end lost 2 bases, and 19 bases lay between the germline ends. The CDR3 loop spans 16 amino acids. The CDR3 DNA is TGCGCCAGCAGCACGGACAGTTTGCGACACCCCTACGAGCAGTACTTC. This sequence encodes CASSTDSLRHPYEQYF. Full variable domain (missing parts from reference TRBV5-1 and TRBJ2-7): KAGVTQTPRYLIKTRGQQVTLSCSPISGHRSVSWYQQTPGQGLQFLFEYFSETQRNKGNFPGRFSGRQFSNSRSEMNVSTLELGDSALYLCASSTDSLRHPYEQYFGPGTRLTVT.

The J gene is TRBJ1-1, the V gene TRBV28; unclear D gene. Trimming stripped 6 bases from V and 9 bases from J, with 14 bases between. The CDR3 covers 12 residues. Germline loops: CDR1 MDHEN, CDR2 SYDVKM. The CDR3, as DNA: TGTGCCAGCAGCCCCGCGTGGTCGAAAGCTTTCTTT. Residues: CASSPAWSKAFF.

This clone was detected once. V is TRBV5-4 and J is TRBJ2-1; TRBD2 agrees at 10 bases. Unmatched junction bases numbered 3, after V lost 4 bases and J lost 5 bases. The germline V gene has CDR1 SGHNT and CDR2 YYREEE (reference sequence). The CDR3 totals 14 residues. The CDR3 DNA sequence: TGTGCCAGCAGCGCGGGACTAGCGCACAATGAGCAGTTCTTC. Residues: CASSAGLAHNEQFF.

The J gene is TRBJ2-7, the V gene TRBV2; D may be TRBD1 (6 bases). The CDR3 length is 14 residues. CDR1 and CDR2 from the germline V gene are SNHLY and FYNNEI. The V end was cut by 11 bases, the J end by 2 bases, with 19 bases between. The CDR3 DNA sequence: TGTGCCGGGAGCTCCATGACAGGCCCCTACGAGCAGTACTTC. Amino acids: CAGSSMTGPYEQYF.